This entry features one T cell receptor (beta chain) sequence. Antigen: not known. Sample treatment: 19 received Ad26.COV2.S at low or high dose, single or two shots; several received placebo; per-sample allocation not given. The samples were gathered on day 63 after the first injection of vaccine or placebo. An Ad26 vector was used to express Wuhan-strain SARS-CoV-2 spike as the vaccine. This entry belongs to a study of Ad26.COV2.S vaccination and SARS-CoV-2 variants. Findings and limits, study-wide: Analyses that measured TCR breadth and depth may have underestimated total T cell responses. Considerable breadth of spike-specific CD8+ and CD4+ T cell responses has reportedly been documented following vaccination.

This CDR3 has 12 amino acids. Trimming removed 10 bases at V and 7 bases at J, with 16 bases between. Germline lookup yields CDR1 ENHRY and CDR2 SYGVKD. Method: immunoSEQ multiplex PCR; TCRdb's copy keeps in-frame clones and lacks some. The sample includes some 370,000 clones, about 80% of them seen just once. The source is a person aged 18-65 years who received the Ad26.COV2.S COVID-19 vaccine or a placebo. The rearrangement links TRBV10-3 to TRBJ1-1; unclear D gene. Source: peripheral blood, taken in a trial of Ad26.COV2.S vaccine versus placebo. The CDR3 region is CATSPDTFEAFF. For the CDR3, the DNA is TGTGCCACCTCCCCCGATACTTTTGAAGCTTTCTTT.